The present T cell receptor (beta chain) was sequenced within a study of cytomegalovirus exposure and HLA in healthy donors. A multiplex PCR was run with 60 Vbeta primers and 13 Jbeta primers. Assay: immunoSEQ multiplex PCR; the TCRdb copy retains only in-frame clones and omits some. The table lists over 80,000 clones, roughly 74% of them singletons, with about 14% in the top ten. This CDR3 contains 15 residues. V shed 8 bases, J shed 3 bases, and the junction held 9 bases outside the gene matches. Germline V gene data show CDR1 as SNHLY and CDR2 as FYNNEI. This TCR came from a woman aged 70-85 years in good health and CMV-seropositive. The chain joins TRBV2 to TRBJ2-2; 7 positions agree with TRBD2. The specimen sequenced was PBMCs. CDR3: CASGMGGSDTGELFF. Written as DNA, the CDR3 is TGTGCCAGCGGAATGGGGGGGTCGGACACCGGGGAGCTGTTTTTT.